The 19 T cell receptor beta chains below come from one sample, sequenced in a study of T cells in Graves' hyperthyroidism and ophthalmopathy. Template material for amplifying TCR beta CDR3 regions consisted of RNA transcripts. The primer set for the first-round RT-PCR of the TCR CDR3 was HTBI. TCRdb reprocessed the multiplex PCR reads with MiXCR, giving one entry per CDR3 protein. The sample holds 500,000 to 750,000 distinct CDR3 sequences; 15% to 18% are singletons and the top ten take about 7%. Sequencing was performed on blood. The receptors here all came from a woman aged 25 to 39 with Graves' hyperthyroidism.

The V gene is TRBV10-3, the J gene TRBJ2-1, with 12 bases that match TRBD2. Trimming at V came to 0 bases and at J to 6 bases, leaving 9 bases not matched to a gene. Germline V gene data show CDR1 as ENHRY and CDR2 as SYGVKD. CDR3 length equals 18 residues. CDR3 sequence reads: CAISESKRLAGGINEQFF. The CDR3 nucleotides are TGTGCCATCAGTGAGTCGAAACGGCTAGCGGGAGGGATCAATGAGCAGTTCTTC.

V and J are TRBV19 and TRBJ2-1; 10 bases fit TRBD2. Losses at the gene ends were 5 bases for V and 9 bases for J; bases not matched to a gene: 7. Germline assignment: CDR1 LNHDA and CDR2 SQIVND (reference sequence). This CDR3 spans 14 amino acids. The CDR3 reads CASSVAGGFGEQFF. The CDR3 DNA reads TGTGCCAGTAGTGTAGCGGGAGGTTTTGGTGAGCAGTTCTTC.

As concerns this clonotype: A much larger clone sits a single nucleotide away, making a read error possible. The rearrangement links TRBV20-1 to TRBJ2-1, with 9 nucleotides matching TRBD1. The J call may not be correct, given that the DNA end is closer to TRBJ2-7. The length of the CDR3 is 12 residues. CDR1 is DFQATT and CDR2 is SNEGSKA in the germline V gene (reference sequence). The CDR3 nucleotides read TGCAGTGGGGACAGGGACCTCAATGAGCAGTACTTC. The encoded protein is CSGDRDLNEQYF.

The rearrangement joins TRBV29-1 to TRBJ2-7, with TRBD2 identical over 12 bases. The CDR3 loop spans 16 amino acids. Germline values: CDR1 SQVTM, CDR2 ANQGSEA. The ends lost 4 bases at V and 6 bases at J; junction bases unmatched: 13. For the CDR3, the DNA is TGCAGCGTTGCCGCGCTAGCGGGGGGGACGCCCTCCGAGCAGTACTTC. Its protein is CSVAALAGGTPSEQYF.

V usage is TRBV29-1 and J usage is TRBJ2-7; D gene ambiguous. This CDR3 comprises 12 residues. Trimming removed 3 bases at V and 5 bases at J, with 11 bases between. The germline CDR1 and CDR2 sequences are SQVTM and ANQGSEA. The CDR3 coding sequence is TGCAGCGTTGATCGGGCAGGCGACGAGCAGTACTTC. Residues: CSVDRAGDEQYF.

This clonotype was counted ten times or more. V and J are TRBV9 and TRBJ2-3, with TRBD1 identical over 8 bases. The J segment lost 3 bases and the V segment lost 0 bases, leaving 3 bases of the junction unmatched. CDR1 SGDLS and CDR2 YYNGEE come from the germline V gene. CDR3 length: 15 amino acids. The CDR3 loop reads CASSVEHRGTDTQYF. The CDR3 DNA sequence: TGTGCCAGCAGCGTAGAGCACAGGGGGACAGATACGCAGTATTTT.

This clonotype was counted ten times or more. The J gene is TRBJ2-1, the V gene TRBV3-1, with D perhaps TRBD2 (5 bases). The V gene lost 1 base and the J gene lost 10 bases, with 11 bases spanning the gap. Per the germline V gene, CDR1 is LGHDT and CDR2 is YNNKEL (reference sequence). The CDR3 runs to 13 residues. In nucleotides, the CDR3 is TGTGCCAGCAGCCAAGCTGAGGGAAGGGAGCAGTTCTTC. Amino acid sequence: CASSQAEGREQFF.

This clonotype was seen more than once but under ten times. This chain links TRBV5-1 with TRBJ2-7, with 7 nucleotides matching TRBD2. CDR1 is SGHRS, CDR2 YFSETQ, per germline. Germline trimming cut 0 bases from V and 4 bases from J; bases unmatched to any gene: 7. The CDR3 has 15 amino acids. The CDR3: CASSLEGSGFYEQYF. The CDR3 bases are TGCGCCAGCAGCTTGGAGGGTAGCGGGTTTTACGAGCAGTACTTC.

With respect to this clonotype: It may be a read error: a sequence one base away is much more abundant. The chain couples TRBV7-2 to TRBJ2-7; D is perhaps TRBD2 (5 bases). CDR1 is SGHTA, CDR2 FQGNSA, per germline. V lost 8 bases and J 0 bases, leaving 11 bases between the germline ends. The CDR3 runs to 13 residues. Here the CDR3 reads CASRLLPSYEQYF. Written as DNA, the CDR3 is TGTGCCAGCCGACTACTCCCCTCCTACGAGCAGTACTTC.

This clonotype was counted ten times or more. The rearrangement joins TRBV28 to TRBJ1-1; weak D call: TRBD1 (6 bases). CDR1 and CDR2 from the germline V gene are MDHEN and SYDVKM. This CDR3 has 15 amino acids. The germline V and J ends were trimmed by 6 bases and 1 base, with 15 bases remaining between them. CDR3 nucleotide sequence: TGTGCCAGCAGCCTTCAGGGGCTGGGGAACACTGAAGCTTTCTTT. Translating it yields CASSLQGLGNTEAFF.

This clonotype was counted only a few times. A single base separates this from a much larger clone, so it may be a read error. The chain links TRBV2 to TRBJ2-7; tentative D call: TRBD2 (6 bases). Germline V gene lookup returns CDR1 SNHLY and CDR2 FYNNEI. The CDR3 covers 14 residues. The CDR3 nucleotides read TGTGCCAGCAGTGGTCGCGGACTAAAGGACGAGCGGTACTTC. Protein sequence: CASSGRGLKDERYF.

This clonotype was observed a few times. The chain links TRBV19 to TRBJ2-3; 14 bases agree with TRBD2. V was pared by 5 bases and J by 6 bases, with 10 bases of the junction left unmatched. The length of the CDR3 is 17 residues. Germline values: CDR1 LNHDA, CDR2 SQIVND (reference sequence). The CDR3 region has the DNA TGTGCCAGTAGTCTCCAAGGGACTAGCGGGAGTTCCGATACGCAGTATTTT. This gives the protein CASSLQGTSGSSDTQYF.

This clonotype was recorded many times. CDR3 in amino acids: CAWSLGLAGEETQYF. CDR3 DNA: TGTGCCTGGAGTCTGGGACTAGCGGGAGAGGAGACCCAGTACTTC. The chain uses TRBV30 and TRBJ2-5, with 14 bases matching TRBD2. This CDR3 contains 15 residues. CDR1 and CDR2 (germline): GTSNPN, SVGIG (reference sequence). V lost 2 bases and J lost 5; bases outside the gene matches: 4.

This clonotype was seen ten or more times. V gene TRBV3-1 combines with J gene TRBJ2-7; 9 nucleotides match TRBD1. The CDR3 totals 18 residues. V lost 4 bases to trimming and J lost 2 bases; unmatched junction nucleotides: 15. CDR1 and CDR2 (germline): LGHDT, YNNKEL (reference sequence). The CDR3: CASSPLPVSDRGTYEQYF. The CDR3 DNA sequence: TGTGCCAGCAGCCCCCTCCCCGTCTCGGACAGGGGAACCTACGAGCAGTACTTC.

This clonotype has a single count. A much larger clonotype is one base distant, so this may be a read error. V is TRBV20-1 and J is TRBJ2-3; 13 nucleotides line up with TRBD2. After removal of 0 bases from V and 3 bases from J, the junction contained 15 bases not matched to a gene. The CDR3 runs 20 residues. Germline V gene data show CDR1 as DFQATT and CDR2 as SNEGSKA (reference sequence). The CDR3 DNA follows: TGCAGTGCTAGAGACACCAAATCAGACCGGACTAGCGGGAGTACAGATACGCAGTATTTT. It codes for CSARDTKSDRTSGSTDTQYF.

This chain connects TRBV6-1 to TRBJ1-2; D is perhaps TRBD1 (5 bases). V lost 5 bases and J lost 2, with 15 bases in between. Germline-derived CDR1 and CDR2 are MNHNS and SASEGT. This CDR3 has 15 amino acids. Here the CDR3 DNA reads TGTGCCAGCAGTTTCGACAGCACCCCAAACTATGGCTACACCTTC. Translated: CASSFDSTPNYGYTF.

This clonotype was picked up a small number of times. This chain connects TRBV30 to TRBJ2-1; no reliable D call. The V gene's germline CDR1 is GTSNPN and CDR2 SVGIG (reference sequence). This CDR3 has 18 residues. V was shortened by 2 bases and J by 4 bases, with 24 bases between the two germline ends. DNA of the CDR3: TGTGCCTGGAGTCCCATGAAGGCAGGCGTAAACCTTTACAATGAGCAGTTCTTC. Translated: CAWSPMKAGVNLYNEQFF.

The chain employs TRBV4-2 and TRBJ2-7; D is perhaps TRBD1 or TRBD2 (5 bases each). V was clipped by 4 bases and J by 2 bases, with 12 bases between them. The CDR3 has 14 amino acids. CDR1 LGHNA and CDR2 YNFKEQ come from the germline V gene. CDR3 DNA: TGTGCCAGCAGCCTCAGGGACGCCACCTACGAGCAGTACTTC. Protein sequence: CASSLRDATYEQYF.

This clonotype was seen only a few times. The V gene is TRBV20-1, the J gene TRBJ2-7, with 7 positions matching TRBD2. The germline V gene encodes CDR1 DFQATT and CDR2 SNEGSKA (reference sequence). Trimming cost V 1 base and J 2 bases; bases outside gene matches: 8. The CDR3 totals 15 residues. The CDR3 DNA reads TGCAGTGCTAGAGGGGGAGTGGGGAGGGCCTACGAGCAGTACTTC. It is translated as CSARGGVGRAYEQYF.